Below, 12 T cell receptor beta chains from the same sample are listed, as sequenced in a study of early T cells in non-severe SARS-CoV-2 infection. One entry per CDR3 protein, called by TCRdb with MiXCR from the 5' RACE reads. The table includes tens of thousands of distinct CDR3 sequences, approximately 5.6% detected once. Sequenced: whole blood. Every receptor here comes from an adult who was a healthcare worker with PCR-confirmed SARS-CoV-2 infection or an uninfected control (not recorded which).

This clonotype was seen at least ten times. V gene TRBV28 combines with J gene TRBJ2-3, with D maybe TRBD2 (5 bases). The CDR3 has 13 amino acids. V gave up 8 bases and J gave up 6 bases, with 15 bases separating them. Germline CDR1 reads MDHEN; CDR2 reads SYDVKM. CDR3 nucleotide sequence: TGTGCCAGCTCCGGCAGAGGGCACGATACGCAGTATTTT. Residues: CASSGRGHDTQYF.

The CDR3 is CSAPETSGSFTDTQYF. DNA for the CDR3: TGCAGTGCCCCGGAGACTAGCGGAAGTTTCACAGATACGCAGTATTTT. The chain employs TRBV20-1 and TRBJ2-3, with 9 bases identical to TRBD2. This CDR3 comprises 16 residues. V dropped 6 bases and J dropped 2; count of bases not matched to a gene: 12. CDR1 and CDR2 from the germline V gene are DFQATT and SNEGSKA (reference sequence).

In nucleotides, the CDR3 is TGCAGCGAGGGGACCGTGAACACTGAAGCTTTCTTT. This gives the protein CSEGTVNTEAFF. V usage is TRBV29-1 and J usage is TRBJ1-1; maybe TRBD1 (5 bases). The CDR3 is made up of 12 amino acids. V lost 7 bases and J lost 0, with 9 bases in between. Per germline, CDR1 SQVTM and CDR2 ANQGSEA.

This clonotype came up many times. V is TRBV19 and J is TRBJ2-7; 12 nucleotides agree with TRBD2. CDR3 length: 14 amino acids. The junction had 1 base not matched to a gene; V was cut back by 3 bases and J by 4 bases. CDR1 and CDR2 from the germline V gene are LNHDA and SQIVND (reference sequence). CDR3 amino acids: CASSMTSGSYEQYF. The CDR3 coding sequence is TGTGCCAGTAGTATGACTAGCGGGAGTTACGAGCAGTACTTC.

This clonotype was seen only a few times. The chain is built from TRBV13 and TRBJ2-2, with 7 bases lining up with TRBD2. This CDR3 is built from 14 residues. V was pared by 5 bases and J by 7 bases, with 7 bases of the junction left unmatched. From germline, CDR1 is PRHDT and CDR2 FYEKMQ (reference sequence). CDR3 amino acids: CASSPSPGGGELFF. Written as DNA, the CDR3 is TGTGCCAGCAGCCCCTCGCCGGGGGGCGGGGAGCTGTTTTTT.

This clonotype came up many times. This rearrangement joins TRBV18 to TRBJ1-2, with TRBD1 matching 11 bases. V trimming: 8 bases; J trimming: 8 bases; junction bases outside the gene matches: 10. The CDR3 consists of 14 residues. Per germline, CDR1 KGHSH and CDR2 LQKENI. CDR3 loop: CASRTGGPSEGYTF. CDR3 bases: TGTGCCAGCAGGACAGGGGGCCCCTCTGAGGGCTACACCTTC.

This clonotype was picked up many times. This chain uses TRBV11-3 with TRBJ2-1, with TRBD2 matching over 8 bases. The CDR3 has 15 residues. Germline CDR1 is SGHNT and CDR2 is YENEEA. Germline trimming cut 5 bases from V and 5 bases from J; bases unmatched to any gene: 8. CDR3 residues: CASSPALAENNEQFF. The CDR3, as DNA: TGTGCCAGCAGCCCTGCACTAGCGGAGAACAATGAGCAGTTCTTC.

This clonotype appeared many times. The chain combines TRBV7-2 with TRBJ2-1; D uncertain. Trimming stripped 0 bases from V and 8 bases from J, with 8 bases between. The germline CDR1 and CDR2 sequences are SGHTA and FQGNSA. This CDR3 has 13 amino acids. The CDR3: CASSLAFWDEQFF. The CDR3 DNA reads as TGTGCCAGCAGCTTAGCTTTTTGGGATGAGCAGTTCTTC. The variable domain in full, completed from reference TRBV7-2 and TRBJ2-1, reads GAGVSQSPSNKVTEKGKDVELRCDPISGHTALYWYRQSLGQGLEFLIYFQGNSAPDKSGLPSDRFSAERTGGSVSTLTIQRTQQEDSAVYLCASSLAFWDEQFFGPGTRLTVL.

In this sample, this clonotype turned up many times. The chain joins TRBV6-5 to TRBJ2-6; D gene uncertain. The CDR3 covers 13 residues. Trimming stripped 5 bases from V and 0 bases from J, with 2 bases between. The V gene's germline CDR1 is MNHEY and CDR2 SVGAGI. As DNA, the CDR3 is TGTGCCAGCAGTCTCTCTGGGGCCAACGTCCTGACTTTC. Encoded protein: CASSLSGANVLTF.

Ten or more counts support this clonotype. The chain carries TRBV7-9 and TRBJ2-7; TRBD1 matches 7 bases. This CDR3 region has 18 residues. Germline V gene sequence: CDR1 SEHNR, CDR2 FQNEAQ (reference sequence). The J segment lost 0 bases and the V segment lost 4 bases, leaving 15 bases of the junction unmatched. The CDR3 DNA sequence: TGTGCCAGCAGCTCAAAAGGACAGGCGGACGCCCTCTCCTACGAGCAGTACTTC. It is translated as CASSSKGQADALSYEQYF.

A few counts support this clonotype. DNA of the CDR3: TGTGCCAGCAGCATGACAGCGAACACTGAAGCTTTCTTT. It codes for CASSMTANTEAFF. The chain combines TRBV7-3 with TRBJ1-1; perhaps TRBD1 as D (5 bases). The CDR3 covers 13 residues. Trimming removed 5 bases from V and 1 base from J, with 8 bases in between. Germline V gene lookup returns CDR1 SGHTA and CDR2 FQGTGA.

This chain uses TRBV9 with TRBJ2-3; TRBD2 might be the D (5 bases). V lost 4 bases, J lost 0 bases, and 6 bases lay in between. This CDR3 region has 13 residues. Germline values: CDR1 SGDLS, CDR2 YYNGEE. The CDR3 DNA sequence: TGTGCCAGCAGCCGGACTAGCACAGATACGCAGTATTTT. It is translated as CASSRTSTDTQYF.